A selection of T cell receptor beta chains follows, all from one sample in a study of blood T cell repertoires in COVID-19. The protocol was immunoSEQ multiplex PCR, while the TCRdb copy is restricted to in-frame clones and leaves out a portion. The sample carries 150,000 to 250,000 clones, 65% to 85% recorded once. Sequenced sample: PBMCs or T cells enriched from blood (not recorded which). Receptor source: a middle-aged man who had recovered from COVID-19. Both conserved end residues are part of each CDR3. D genes are given only for firm matches. Expanded clones get a size class; other rows say once, few or many, or leave the size out.

len	v_gene	d_gene	j_gene	abundance	CDR3aa	CDR3nt
14	TRBV5-4	-	TRBJ2-3	-	CASSLTVGTDTQYF	TGTGCCAGCAGCTTGACGGTGGGCACAGATACGCAGTATTTT
15	TRBV4-3	TRBD1	TRBJ1-2	-	CASSQAGQGASGYTF	TGCGCCAGCAGCCAAGCGGGACAGGGGGCATCTGGCTACACCTTC
11	TRBV9	-	TRBJ1-5	-	CASGGAQPQHF	TGTGCCAGCGGAGGAGCTCAGCCCCAGCATTTT
18	TRBV7-8	TRBD1	TRBJ1-1	-	CASSSLPYTGDRGNEAFF	TGTGCCAGCAGCTCATTACCCTATACCGGGGACAGGGGCAACGAAGCTTTCTTT
19	TRBV15	TRBD1	TRBJ1-3	-	CATSRDFRTGGGSGNTIYF	TGTGCCACCAGCAGAGATTTCAGGACAGGGGGTGGCTCTGGAAACACCATATATTTT
15	TRBV25-1	-	TRBJ2-5	-	CASSEGSLTGETQYF	TGTGCCAGCAGTGAAGGGAGTTTAACGGGGGAGACCCAGTACTTC
16	TRBV7-2	TRBD1	TRBJ2-5	-	CASSFDDRGYQETQYF	TGTGCCAGCAGCTTCGACGACAGGGGGTACCAAGAGACCCAGTACTTC
14	TRBV6-2/TRBV6-3	-	TRBJ2-2	few	CASSYSSPLGELFF	TGTGCCAGCAGTTACTCGTCCCCTCTTGGGGAGCTGTTTTTT
14	TRBV10-3	TRBD2	TRBJ2-3	-	CAISLAGSPDTQYF	TGTGCCATCAGCCTAGCGGGGTCCCCAGATACGCAGTATTTT
16	TRBV5-8	-	TRBJ2-1	-	CASSLWGGASYNEQFF	TGTGCCAGCAGCTTGTGGGGGGGGGCCAGCTACAATGAGCAGTTCTTC
14	TRBV28	TRBD1	TRBJ1-5	-	CASIQGDWNQPQHF	TGTGCCAGCATACAGGGGGATTGGAATCAGCCCCAGCATTTT
15	TRBV11-2	-	TRBJ1-2	-	CASSLGLAGSDGYTF	TGTGCCAGCAGCTTAGGTTTAGCAGGGTCGGATGGCTACACCTTC
18	TRBV11-2	TRBD2	TRBJ2-7	few	CASSTSGVVSGGTYEQYF	TGTGCCAGCAGCACCTCGGGGGTGGTTAGCGGGGGTACCTACGAGCAGTACTTC
18	TRBV14	-	TRBJ1-6	-	CASSQVVGDDSYNSPLHF	TGTGCCAGCAGCCAAGTAGTTGGGGATGACAGCTATAATTCACCCCTCCACTTT
17	TRBV6-2/TRBV6-3	TRBD2	TRBJ2-3	-	CASSYSPGTRGTDTQYF	TGTGCCAGCAGTTACTCGCCCGGGACTAGAGGAACAGATACGCAGTATTTT
15	TRBV6-5	TRBD1	TRBJ2-2	few	CASSWTGDYTGELFF	TGTGCCAGCAGCTGGACAGGGGACTACACCGGGGAGCTGTTTTTT
16	TRBV7-2	TRBD1	TRBJ1-3	once	CASSDYRGGPGNTIYF	TGTGCCAGCAGCGATTATAGAGGGGGCCCTGGAAACACCATATATTTT
17	TRBV24-1	-	TRBJ2-6	-	CATSAVMGSSGANVLTF	TGTGCCACCAGTGCAGTCATGGGGAGCTCTGGGGCCAACGTCCTGACTTTC
15	TRBV18	-	TRBJ1-1	-	CASSPPMGVNTEAFF	TGTGCCAGCTCACCACCGATGGGCGTCAACACTGAAGCTTTCTTT
14	TRBV9	TRBD1	TRBJ1-4	-	CASSVQGDNEKLFF	TGTGCCAGCAGCGTTCAGGGGGACAATGAAAAACTGTTTTTT
17	TRBV27	-	TRBJ1-6	-	CASSEDNRSSYNSPLHF	TGTGCCAGCAGCGAGGACAATAGGAGCTCCTATAATTCACCCCTCCACTTT
14	TRBV18	-	TRBJ1-5	-	CASSPVGGRQPQHF	TGTGCCAGCTCACCAGTGGGGGGTCGGCAGCCCCAGCATTTT
13	TRBV10-3	-	TRBJ1-1	-	CAISAGSEEKAFF	TGTGCCATCAGCGCCGGGAGCGAAGAGAAAGCTTTCTTT
15	TRBV5-1	TRBD1	TRBJ2-3	-	CASSLGTGGVDTQYF	TGCGCCAGCAGCTTAGGGACAGGGGGCGTAGATACGCAGTATTTT